Following are 27 T cell receptor beta chains from one sample sequenced in a study of identical twins. TCRdb re-called the 5' RACE reads through MiXCR, storing one row per CDR3 protein. In the table there are fewer than 500,000 distinct CDR3 sequences, approximately 24% of which are singletons. The same sample was also used in a study of T cells expressing NK-cell markers.

Sequencing input: CD4+ T cells sorted from blood. These receptors all come from a woman between 18 and 30 years old in good health.

The V gene is TRBV5-1, the J gene TRBJ1-1; TRBD1 matches at 8 bases. The ends lost 3 bases at V and 3 bases at J; junction bases unmatched: 4. The CDR3 is 14 amino acids. Germline loops: CDR1 SGHRS, CDR2 YFSETQ. CDR3 in DNA: TGCGCCAGCAGCTCCAGGGGGCCATACACTGAAGCTTTCTTT. Its translation: CASSSRGPYTEAFF.

This clonotype was detected once. The chain recombines TRBV7-8 with TRBJ2-7, with D unclear. The CDR3 runs 15 residues. The germline V and J ends were trimmed by 0 bases and 2 bases, with 11 bases remaining between them. Germline V lookup: CDR1 SGHVS, CDR2 FQNEAQ. The CDR3 sequence is CASSLALTRTYEQYF. The DNA of the CDR3 is TGTGCCAGCAGCTTAGCGCTCACCCGAACCTACGAGCAGTACTTC.

The chain combines TRBV5-1 with TRBJ1-1; 9 positions match TRBD1. V lost 1 base and J lost 4; bases outside the gene matches: 8. Germline CDR1 and CDR2: SGHRS and YFSETQ. This CDR3 is built from 16 residues. Written as DNA, the CDR3 is TGCGCCAGCAGCTTGCTACAGGGGGCTATCGGCACTGAAGCTTTCTTT. It is translated as CASSLLQGAIGTEAFF.

This clonotype came up a few times. The V and J genes are TRBV24-1 and TRBJ2-1; 13 bases are a match to TRBD2. The CDR3 sequence is 16 residues long. J was trimmed by 6 bases and V by 3 bases; bases with no gene match: 4. In germline, CDR1 is KGHDR, CDR2 SFDVKD. The CDR3 loop is CATSDPGLAGANEQFF. The CDR3 nucleotides are TGTGCCACCAGTGATCCTGGACTAGCGGGAGCCAATGAGCAGTTCTTC.

The table lists this clonotype with a few counts. The V and J genes are TRBV27 and TRBJ2-3; perhaps D is TRBD1 or TRBD2 (5 bases each). Germline assignment: CDR1 MNHEY and CDR2 SMNVEV (reference sequence). The V gene lost 6 bases and the J gene lost 0 bases, with 22 bases spanning the gap. This CDR3 comprises 18 residues. CDR3 bases: TGTGCCAGCAGCTTACTTACAGGAGGAACCCCGAGCACAGATACGCAGTATTTT. It yields the protein CASSLLTGGTPSTDTQYF.

The chain combines TRBV2 with TRBJ2-2; D may be TRBD1 (6 bases). V shed 11 bases and J shed 7 bases, with 20 bases lying between them. This CDR3 spans 14 amino acids. The germline CDR1 and CDR2 sequences are SNHLY and FYNNEI. The CDR3 region is CAGQSTGFSGELFF. The CDR3 DNA reads TGTGCCGGCCAGTCTACAGGGTTTAGCGGGGAGCTGTTTTTT.

The V and J genes are TRBV20-1 and TRBJ2-7; TRBD2 might be the D (5 bases). The V end lost 4 bases, the J end lost 0 bases, and 13 bases lay between the germline ends. The CDR3 totals 14 residues. Germline values: CDR1 DFQATT, CDR2 SNEGSKA (reference sequence). CDR3 DNA sequence: TGCAGTGCTATAGGATCGGGAAGCTCCTACGAGCAGTACTTC. This codes for CSAIGSGSSYEQYF.

CDR3 coding DNA: TGTGCCAGCAGTGAATTGGGACTTTCGCCCGAGCAGTTCTTC. Translating gives CASSELGLSPEQFF. The V gene is TRBV6-1, the J gene TRBJ2-1, with D perhaps TRBD2 (6 bases). V lost 2 bases, J lost 10 bases, and 15 bases lay in between. CDR1 is MNHNS, CDR2 SASEGT, per germline. This CDR3 is 14 amino acids long.

This clonotype was counted between two and nine times. The genes are TRBV3-1 and TRBJ1-6, with 9 nucleotides matching TRBD1. Trimming removed 4 bases from V and 10 bases from J; junction bases left unmatched: 5. The V gene's germline CDR1 is LGHDT and CDR2 YNNKEL (reference sequence). The CDR3 runs 14 residues. CDR3 DNA: TGTGCCAGCAGCCTGACAGGGGGAGGGTCACCCCTCCACTTT. This translates into CASSLTGGGSPLHF.

The chain employs TRBV29-1 and TRBJ1-6; no reliable D call. The germline V gene encodes CDR1 SQVTM and CDR2 ANQGSEA. V gave up 6 bases and J gave up 8 bases, with 14 bases separating them. This CDR3 region has 13 residues. DNA for the CDR3: TGCAGCGTCACGGACGGTTTTGATTCACCCCTCCACTTT. This codes for CSVTDGFDSPLHF.

V usage is TRBV5-1 and J usage is TRBJ1-2, with a possible D match to TRBD1 (5 bases). Per the germline V gene, CDR1 is SGHRS and CDR2 is YFSETQ. V lost 4 bases and J lost 7, with 14 bases in between. The CDR3 consists of 13 residues. The CDR3 sequence: CASSVEGWSGYTF. The CDR3 nucleotides are TGCGCCAGCAGCGTGGAGGGGTGGAGTGGCTACACCTTC.

V gene TRBV3-1 combines with J gene TRBJ2-7, with unresolved D. Between the trimmed V and J ends, which lost 1 base and 2 bases, there was a span of 6 bases. The germline CDR1 and CDR2 sequences are LGHDT and YNNKEL (reference sequence). This CDR3 region has 13 residues. The CDR3 region has the DNA TGTGCCAGCAGCCAAGTCTCGCCCTACGAGCAGTACTTC. Encoded protein: CASSQVSPYEQYF.

The CDR3 DNA follows: TGTGCCAGCAGTTCCCGAAGACAGGGCAAGTACTTC. Translated: CASSSRRQGKYF. The chain carries TRBV6-2 or TRBV6-3 and TRBJ2-7, with 7 bases identical to TRBD1. Germline V gives CDR1 MNHEY, CDR2 SVGEGT. The CDR3 is made up of 12 amino acids. Germline trimming cut 4 bases from V and 11 bases from J; bases unmatched to any gene: 8.

A few counts support this clonotype. V is TRBV7-9 and J is TRBJ2-7; perhaps TRBD1 as D (5 bases). V was cut by 5 bases and J by 3 bases, with 20 bases left in between. The CDR3 loop spans 16 amino acids. CDR1 is SEHNR and CDR2 is FQNEAQ in the germline V gene (reference sequence). The CDR3 loop reads CASSPGWSADIYEQYF. DNA of the CDR3: TGTGCCAGCAGCCCAGGGTGGTCAGCCGACATCTACGAGCAGTACTTC.

The chain employs TRBV6-1 and TRBJ2-5; 8 bases agree with TRBD2. Trimming cost V 8 bases and J 10 bases; bases outside gene matches: 15. The CDR3 is 14 amino acids. CDR1 and CDR2 from the germline V gene are MNHNS and SASEGT. CDR3 DNA: TGTGCCAGCTCCTTAGGACTCCCCGCGGGGGGCCAGTACTTC. Its protein is CASSLGLPAGGQYF.

The table lists this clonotype with a few counts. The chain's CDR3 is CASSQAGVGFNEQFF. The CDR3 DNA sequence: TGTGCCAGCAGCCAAGCGGGGGTAGGGTTCAATGAGCAGTTCTTC. The chain is built from TRBV7-2 and TRBJ2-1; 8 bases align to TRBD2. Germline lookup yields CDR1 SGHTA and CDR2 FQGNSA. The CDR3 extends over 15 amino acids. Trimming cost V 5 bases and J 6 bases; bases outside gene matches: 9.

This clonotype was seen more than once but under ten times. CDR3 nucleotides: TGTGCCAGCAGCCCTTACGGCACTGGGGCCAACGTCCTGACTTTC. It is translated as CASSPYGTGANVLTF. The chain joins TRBV3-1 to TRBJ2-6, with D unclear. V was cut by 4 bases and J by 2 bases, with 9 bases left in between. CDR1 and CDR2 from the germline V gene are LGHDT and YNNKEL (reference sequence). This CDR3 spans 15 amino acids.

J is TRBJ1-2 and V is TRBV7-9; D gene unclear. Per the germline V gene, CDR1 is SEHNR and CDR2 is FQNEAQ (reference sequence). Trimming pared 5 bases from V and 5 bases from J, leaving 12 bases between. CDR3 length: 13 residues. The CDR3 protein is CASSPAGVYGYTF. The CDR3 DNA follows: TGTGCCAGCAGCCCCGCAGGAGTGTATGGCTACACCTTC.

For the CDR3, the DNA is TGTGCCAGCAGCGGGGGTTCTGTTCTGTTTTTT. Amino acids: CASSGGSVLFF. V gene TRBV2 combines with J gene TRBJ1-4; D perhaps matches TRBD1 (5 bases). CDR1 and CDR2 (germline): SNHLY, FYNNEI. CDR3 length equals 11 residues. V was pared by 6 bases and J by 14 bases, with 13 bases between.

This chain connects TRBV19 to TRBJ2-1, with D possibly TRBD2 on 5 matching bases. The CDR3 totals 18 residues. Trimming took off 7 bases at V and 0 bases at J, with 22 bases between the two ends. CDR1 and CDR2 (germline): LNHDA, SQIVND (reference sequence). This CDR3 is CASIRISGGSTSYNEQFF. Here the CDR3 DNA reads TGTGCCAGTATAAGGATCTCAGGAGGCAGTACCTCCTACAATGAGCAGTTCTTC.

The chain couples TRBV6-1 to TRBJ2-5, with D possibly being TRBD1 or TRBD2 (5 bases each). Trimming pared 8 bases from V and 1 base from J, leaving 17 bases between. The germline V gene encodes CDR1 MNHNS and CDR2 SASEGT. This CDR3 has 15 amino acids. CDR3 bases: TGTGCCAGCCACGTTGCGGTTGGGGGCCAAGAGACCCAGTACTTC. It codes for CASHVAVGGQETQYF.

This clonotype qualifies as large. The CDR3 DNA sequence: TGTGCCAGCACCAGGGGGGGGGCCAGGGTCGAGCAGTACTTC. This encodes CASTRGGARVEQYF. The chain has TRBV12-3 or TRBV12-4 and TRBJ2-7, with D possibly being TRBD1 or TRBD2 (7 bases each). Trimming pared 7 bases from V and 6 bases from J, leaving 19 bases between. CDR3 length: 14 residues.

This clonotype has only a few counts. In DNA form, the CDR3 reads TGCAGTGCTAGAGAAGAGGGGCGCAACTATGGCTACACCTTC. Residues: CSAREEGRNYGYTF. This chain links TRBV20-1 with TRBJ1-2; maybe TRBD1 (5 bases). Between the trimmed V and J ends, which lost 0 bases and 2 bases, there was a span of 10 bases. The CDR3 is 14 residues long. Germline CDR1 reads DFQATT; CDR2 reads SNEGSKA (reference sequence).

This clonotype was counted a few times. This sequence joins TRBV6-1 and TRBJ1-1; D is perhaps TRBD1 (6 bases). V lost 8 bases and J 2 bases, leaving 21 bases between the germline ends. CDR3 length: 16 amino acids. Germline V gene lookup returns CDR1 MNHNS and CDR2 SASEGT. DNA for the CDR3: TGTGCCAGCGCATACCGAGCAGACAGGAGAAACACTGAAGCTTTCTTT. Its protein product is CASAYRADRRNTEAFF.

The chain combines TRBV18 with TRBJ1-1; no clear D. V lost 0 bases to trimming and J lost 4 bases, with 3 bases between them. Germline CDR1 is KGHSH and CDR2 is LQKENI. The CDR3 length is 12 residues. The CDR3 sequence: CASSPPTTEAFF. In nucleotides, the CDR3 is TGTGCCAGCTCACCACCGACCACTGAAGCTTTCTTT.

The chain carries TRBV19 and TRBJ2-1; no clear D. Germline CDR1 reads LNHDA; CDR2 reads SQIVND (reference sequence). The CDR3 contains 11 residues. V was pared by 4 bases and J by 10 bases, with 8 bases between. CDR3 DNA sequence: TGTGCCAGTAGTACGCCGGCGGAGCAGTTCTTC. It is translated as CASSTPAEQFF. The entire variable domain, with the rest obtained from reference TRBV19 and TRBJ2-1, is as follows: DGGITQSPKYLFRKEGQNVTLSCEQNLNHDAMYWYRQDPGQGLRLIYYSQIVNDFQKGDIAEGYSVSREKKESFPLTVTSAQKNPTAFYLCASSTPAEQFFGPGTRLTVL.

CDR3 nucleotide sequence: TGCAGTGCTCTCCGGCCCCGTTTCTACAATGAGCAGTTCTTC. Translated: CSALRPRFYNEQFF. The genes are TRBV20-1 and TRBJ2-1; no reliable D call. V was trimmed by 5 bases and J by 3 bases, leaving 14 bases between them. The V gene's germline CDR1 is DFQATT and CDR2 SNEGSKA (reference sequence). This CDR3 is 14 amino acids long.